The T cell receptor beta chain described here comes from a study of OX40 agonist ivuxolimab in advanced cancers. Study-level background: The group had a mean age of about 64 years, ranged from about 23 to 85, and was roughly 83% male.

Produced via immunoSEQ multiplex PCR; TCRdb's table is partial and in-frame only. This sample yields tens of thousands of clones, of which approximately 86% are seen a single time; roughly 13% belongs to the top ten. Deletions cut 1 base from V and 5 bases from J, with 8 bases between. Germline V CDR1 and CDR2: LNHNV, YYDKDF (reference sequence). This CDR3 has 13 residues. Sequencing used CD4+ or CD8+ T cells sorted from blood, obtained in a trial of the OX40 agonist ivuxolimab. The gene calls are TRBV15 and TRBJ2-5; D call uncertain. This receptor was obtained from an adult with an advanced solid tumor such as melanoma, head and neck, liver or kidney cancer. CDR3 amino acids: CATSRGQLETQYF. The CDR3 DNA sequence: TGTGCCACCAGCAGAGGTCAGTTGGAGACCCAGTACTTC.